The 2 T cell receptor beta chains listed next were all sequenced from one sample in a study of blood T cells in healthy people across ages. Combining a sample-barcoded 5' primer with a J-beta primer mix, a second PCR ran for roughly 7 to 12 cycles. MiXCR, run by TCRdb on the 5' RACE reads, gives a single entry per CDR3 protein. Counted here are approximately 1,700,000 distinct CDR3 sequences, about two fifths occurring once; the ten biggest clones make up more than 20%. The source material was blood. The receptors were gathered from a human donor in good health.

This clonotype was picked up a small number of times. The rearrangement joins TRBV6-1 to TRBJ2-3; the D is unclear. Deletions cut 6 bases from V and 5 bases from J, with 12 bases between. There are 13 residues in the CDR3. Germline values: CDR1 MNHNS, CDR2 SASEGT. In DNA, the CDR3 is TGTGCCAGCAGGGACGACTTGGGAGATACGCAGTATTTT. This codes for CASRDDLGDTQYF.

The gene calls are TRBV6-2 or TRBV6-3 and TRBJ1-5; D uncertain. Per germline, CDR1 MNHEY and CDR2 SVGEGT. CDR3 size: 13 residues. V shed 2 bases and J shed 5 bases, with 7 bases lying between them. The CDR3 loop is CASSYLTYQPQHF. CDR3 DNA: TGTGCCAGCAGTTACCTTACATATCAGCCCCAGCATTTT.